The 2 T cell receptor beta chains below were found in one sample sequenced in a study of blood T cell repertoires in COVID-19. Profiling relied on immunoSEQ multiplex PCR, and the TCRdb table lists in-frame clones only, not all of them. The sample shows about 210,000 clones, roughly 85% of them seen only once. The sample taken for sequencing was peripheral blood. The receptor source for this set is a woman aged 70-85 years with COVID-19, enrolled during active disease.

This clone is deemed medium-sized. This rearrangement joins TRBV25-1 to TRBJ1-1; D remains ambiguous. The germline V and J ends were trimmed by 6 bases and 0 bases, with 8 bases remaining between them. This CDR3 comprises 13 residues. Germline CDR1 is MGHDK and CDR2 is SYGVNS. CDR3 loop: CASRIHLNTEAFF. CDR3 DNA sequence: TGTGCCAGCAGAATTCATTTGAACACTGAAGCTTTCTTT.

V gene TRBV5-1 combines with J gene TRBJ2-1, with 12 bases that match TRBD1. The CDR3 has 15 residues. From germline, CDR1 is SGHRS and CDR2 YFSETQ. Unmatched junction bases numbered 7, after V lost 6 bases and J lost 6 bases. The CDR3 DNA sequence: TGCGCCAGCACGCCGGGACAGGGGGCGTTCAATGAGCAGTTCTTC. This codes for CASTPGQGAFNEQFF.